The 6 T cell receptor beta chains below all came from one sample that was sequenced in a study of blood T cell repertoires in COVID-19. Sequencing used immunoSEQ multiplex PCR; TCRdb keeps in-frame clones, though not all of them. Found here are about 190,000 clones, 84% of them singletons; the top ten hold less than 3.5%. Sequenced input: PBMCs or T cells enriched from blood (not recorded which). The receptor source for this set is a woman between 25 and 40 years old who had been exposed to COVID-19.

The chain carries TRBV13 and TRBJ1-2; 7 bases agree with TRBD1. The V segment lost 4 bases and the J segment 8 bases; nucleotides outside the gene matches: 1. Germline V gene data show CDR1 as PRHDT and CDR2 as FYEKMQ (reference sequence). The CDR3 totals 11 residues. The CDR3 reads CASSSRGGYTF. DNA for the CDR3: TGTGCCAGCAGCTCCAGGGGGGGCTACACCTTC.

V is TRBV4-1 and J is TRBJ2-1; D is unresolved. The CDR3 contains 15 residues. The germline V gene encodes CDR1 MGHRA and CDR2 YSYEKL. Deletions cut 0 bases from V and 1 base from J, with 7 bases between. Here the CDR3 reads CASSQDTPSYNEQFF. In nucleotides, the CDR3 is TGCGCCAGCAGCCAAGACACACCTTCCTACAATGAGCAGTTCTTC.

V gene TRBV7-9 combines with J gene TRBJ1-6, with D unclear. Germline V lookup: CDR1 SEHNR, CDR2 FQNEAQ (reference sequence). This CDR3 region has 12 residues. V shed 4 bases and J shed 9 bases, with 7 bases lying between them. This chain's CDR3 is CASSSLSSPLHF. The CDR3, as DNA: TGTGCCAGCAGCTCCCTCTCTTCACCCCTCCACTTT.

The rearrangement links TRBV2 to TRBJ2-7; TRBD1 matches 7 bases. Trimming cost V 6 bases and J 6 bases; bases outside gene matches: 2. The CDR3 contains 11 residues. Germline V CDR1 and CDR2: SNHLY, FYNNEI. The CDR3 sequence is CASRTGAEQYF. The CDR3 DNA reads TGTGCCAGCAGAACAGGGGCCGAGCAGTACTTC.

Note on this clone: In the same sample, other DNA sequences code for this CDR3. The chain links TRBV2 to TRBJ1-1; D perhaps matches TRBD1 (5 bases). V was shortened by 0 bases and J by 5 bases, with 10 bases between the two germline ends. CDR3 length: 14 amino acids. The germline V gene has CDR1 SNHLY and CDR2 FYNNEI. Here the CDR3 reads CASSEARVGTEAFF. The CDR3 DNA sequence: TGTGCCAGCAGTGAAGCCAGGGTGGGAACTGAAGCTTTCTTT.

The chain carries TRBV19 and TRBJ1-1; 9 bases are a match to TRBD1. The germline gives CDR1 LNHDA, CDR2 SQIVND (reference sequence). The V gene end was trimmed by 7 bases and the J gene end by 5 bases; junction bases not matched to a gene: 8. The CDR3 has 14 residues. CDR3 loop: CASTHGQGITEAFF. For the CDR3, the DNA is TGTGCCAGTACCCACGGACAGGGGATTACTGAAGCTTTCTTT. Together with reference TRBV19 and TRBJ1-1, the CDR3 gives the full variable domain: DGGITQSPKYLFRKEGQNVTLSCEQNLNHDAMYWYRQDPGQGLRLIYYSQIVNDFQKGDIAEGYSVSREKKESFPLTVTSAQKNPTAFYLCASTHGQGITEAFFGQGTRLTVV.